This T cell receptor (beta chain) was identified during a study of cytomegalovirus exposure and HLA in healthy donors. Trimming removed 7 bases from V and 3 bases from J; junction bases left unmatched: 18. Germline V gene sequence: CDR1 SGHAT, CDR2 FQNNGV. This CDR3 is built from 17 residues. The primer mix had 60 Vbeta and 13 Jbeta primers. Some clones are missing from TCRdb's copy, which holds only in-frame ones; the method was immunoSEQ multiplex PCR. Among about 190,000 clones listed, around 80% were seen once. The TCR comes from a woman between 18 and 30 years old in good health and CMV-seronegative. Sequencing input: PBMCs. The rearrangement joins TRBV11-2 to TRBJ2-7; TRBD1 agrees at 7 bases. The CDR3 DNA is TGTGCCAGCACCCCAGAGATTCAAGGGGGCCCCCTCTACGAGCAGTACGTC. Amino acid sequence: CASTPEIQGGPLYEQYV.